This is a list of T cell receptor beta chains from one sample in a study of post-analysis software for immune sequencing data. A single record per CDR3 protein comes from TCRdb applying MiXCR to the PCR reads. This sample has roughly 870,000 distinct CDR3 sequences, with roughly 50% found just once. The source material was blood. The receptor source for this set is a girl aged 10 to 17 with multiple sclerosis. The CDR3 runs from the conserved cysteine through the conserved F or W. The D gene is left open where the match is weak. Size is omitted from some rows. Given values are once, few, many or a class for expanded clones.

>TRBV4-1|TRBJ2-1|TRBD2|few
CASSQESAAGVYNEQFF
TGCGCCAGCAGCCAAGAATCCGCGGCGGGGGTCTACAATGAGCAGTTCTTC
>TRBV20-1|TRBJ2-7|.|.
CSARKSFRGSYEQYF
TGCAGTGCTCGCAAGTCGTTTCGAGGTTCCTACGAGCAGTACTTC
>TRBV19|TRBJ2-6|.|.
CAGTYSGANVLTF
TGTGCCGGTACGTACTCTGGGGCCAACGTCCTGACTTTC
>TRBV6-5|TRBJ2-6|.|.
CASSYQGRSSGANVLTF
TGTGCCAGCAGTTACCAGGGACGGAGCTCTGGGGCCAACGTCCTGACTTTC
>TRBV24-1|TRBJ2-1|TRBD1|.
CATSDTHRDRETQFF
TGTGCCACCAGTGATACCCATCGGGACAGGGAAACGCAGTTCTTC
>TRBV25-1|TRBJ2-7|TRBD2|.
CASSWGTTSYEQYF
TGTGCCAGCAGTTGGGGGACTACATCCTACGAGCAGTACTTC
>TRBV7-6|TRBJ2-5|TRBD2|few
CASSLTGLAVETQYF
TGTGCCAGCAGCTTAACCGGACTAGCGGTAGAGACCCAGTACTTC
>TRBV5-5|TRBJ2-7|TRBD1|.
CASSRLGQDYEQYF
TGTGCCAGCAGCCGATTGGGACAGGACTACGAGCAGTACTTC
>TRBV7-2|TRBJ2-1|.|.
CASSKVFPNEQFF
TGTGCCAGCAGCAAGGTCTTCCCCAATGAGCAGTTCTTC
>TRBV9|TRBJ2-5|.|.
CASSVESSGTRKQYF
TGTGCCAGCAGCGTAGAGAGTAGCGGCACGCGAAAGCAGTACTTC
>TRBV20-1|TRBJ2-5|.|.
CSASPTQETQYF
TGCAGTGCCTCCCCAACCCAAGAGACCCAGTACTTC
>TRBV6-5|TRBJ1-5|.|.
CASSRLQNSNQPQHF
TGTGCCAGCAGTCGCCTACAGAATAGCAATCAGCCCCAGCATTTT
>TRBV20-1|TRBJ2-1|TRBD2|few
CSPLAGSSYNEQFF
TGCAGCCCACTAGCGGGGAGCTCCTACAATGAGCAGTTCTTC
>TRBV5-1|TRBJ2-5|.|.
CASSWYTGRETQYF
TGCGCCAGCAGCTGGTATACCGGTAGGGAGACCCAGTACTTC
>TRBV7-9|TRBJ2-1|TRBD2|.
CASSPRLSGGAPVEQFF
TGTGCCAGCAGCCCACGGCTGAGCGGGGGGGCCCCGGTCGAGCAGTTCTTC